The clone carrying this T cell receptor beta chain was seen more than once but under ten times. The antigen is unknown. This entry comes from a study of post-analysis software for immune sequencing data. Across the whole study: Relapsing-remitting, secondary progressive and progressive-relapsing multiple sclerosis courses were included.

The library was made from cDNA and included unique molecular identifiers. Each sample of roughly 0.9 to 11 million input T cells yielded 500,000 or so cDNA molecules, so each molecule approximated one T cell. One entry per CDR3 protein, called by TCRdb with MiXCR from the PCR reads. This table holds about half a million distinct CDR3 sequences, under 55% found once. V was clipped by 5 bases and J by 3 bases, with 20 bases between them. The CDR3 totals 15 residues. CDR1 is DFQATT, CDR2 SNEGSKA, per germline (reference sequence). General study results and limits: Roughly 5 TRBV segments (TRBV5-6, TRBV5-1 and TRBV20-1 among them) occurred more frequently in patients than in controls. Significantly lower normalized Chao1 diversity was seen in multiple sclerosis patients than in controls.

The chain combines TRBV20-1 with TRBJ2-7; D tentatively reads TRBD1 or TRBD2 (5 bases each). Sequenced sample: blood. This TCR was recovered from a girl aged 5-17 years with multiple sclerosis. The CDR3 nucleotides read TGCAGTGCTGACGACTCGGGGCAGAGAAGCTACGAGCAGTACTTC. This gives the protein CSADDSGQRSYEQYF.